Following are 32 T cell receptor beta chains from one sample sequenced in a study of human T cells and chemical hapten exposure. The sample's time point: patch test 1, 2 weeks after DPC sensitization. The treatment denotes: therapeutic diphenylcyclopropenone sensitization with weekly scalp DPC. Total RNA was isolated from whole blood that had not been fractionated. From the RACE reads, TCRdb called clonotypes with MiXCR, one entry per CDR3 protein. The table shows approximately 43,000 distinct CDR3 sequences, with over 3.5% occurring only once. The starting material was whole blood, obtained in connection with sensitization to the hapten diphenylcyclopropenone (DPC). All receptors come from a man between 50 and 59 years old with alopecia areata. Some clones in this sample may be carry-over from other donors' samples.

This clonotype showed up many times. The genes are TRBV28 and TRBJ2-7; either TRBD1 or TRBD2 may supply D (6 bases each). The germline V gene has CDR1 MDHEN and CDR2 SYDVKM. The V gene lost 6 bases and the J gene lost 2 bases, with 11 bases spanning the gap. The CDR3 is 13 amino acids. The CDR3 nucleotides read TGTGCCAGCAGCTATGGGGGGCCCTACGAGCAGTACTTC. It yields the protein CASSYGGPYEQYF.

This clonotype was detected many times. This sequence joins TRBV25-1 and TRBJ2-7; tentatively, D is TRBD2 (6 bases). The CDR3 runs 14 residues. With 8 bases removed from V and 3 bases from J, the gap between germline ends came to 17 bases. Germline V gives CDR1 MGHDK, CDR2 SYGVNS. CDR3 sequence (DNA): TGTGCCAGCGGACGTGGGGGTAGCGGCTACGAGCAGTACTTC. Its protein is CASGRGGSGYEQYF.

This clonotype has a count of ten or more. The chain carries TRBV9 and TRBJ2-5; D is undetermined. Germline-derived CDR1 and CDR2 are SGDLS and YYNGEE. Trimming pared 0 bases from V and 5 bases from J, leaving 17 bases between. CDR3 length equals 16 residues. This chain's CDR3 is CASSVGRSRSRETQYF. CDR3 sequence (DNA): TGTGCCAGCAGCGTAGGTCGTTCGCGGAGTAGGGAGACCCAGTACTTC.

This chain uses TRBV5-6 with TRBJ1-2, with D unclear. V was trimmed by 0 bases and J by 0 bases, leaving 6 bases between them. The CDR3 consists of 14 residues. CDR1 and CDR2 from the germline V gene are SGHDT and YYEEEE. CDR3 sequence (DNA): TGTGCCAGCAGCTTGGATTACGCTAACTATGGCTACACCTTC. Protein sequence: CASSLDYANYGYTF.

As to this clonotype: One base away lies a much larger clone, so this may be a sequencing read error. This chain uses TRBV7-2 with TRBJ1-6, with a possible D match to TRBD1 (6 bases). CDR1 and CDR2 from the germline V gene are SGHTA and FQGNSA. This CDR3 is 13 amino acids long. Trimming took off 4 bases at V and 12 bases at J, with 13 bases between the two ends. DNA of the CDR3: TGTGCCAGCAGCTCGGGACAAGAGGGACCCCTCCACTTT. Protein product: CASSSGQEGPLHF.

This clonotype occurred many times. CDR3 nucleotides: TGCAGCGTGTCTCCCGGTGGCACAGATACGCAGTATTTT. It translates to CSVSPGGTDTQYF. The chain joins TRBV29-1 to TRBJ2-3; the D is unclear. V lost 6 bases and J lost 1, with 11 bases in between. Germline V gives CDR1 SQVTM, CDR2 ANQGSEA. CDR3 length: 13 amino acids.

This clonotype was seen repeatedly, ten times or more. The chain couples TRBV10-3 to TRBJ2-7, with unresolved D. This CDR3 is 16 amino acids long. The V end lost 6 bases, the J end lost 0 bases, and 18 bases lay between the germline ends. Germline loops: CDR1 ENHRY, CDR2 SYGVKD. This chain's CDR3 is CAIRVPRSPNSYEQYF. The CDR3 region has the DNA TGTGCCATCAGGGTTCCTAGGTCGCCCAACTCCTACGAGCAGTACTTC.

This clonotype was counted many times. This chain connects TRBV4-1 to TRBJ1-1; D not certain. V was cut by 1 base and J by 1 base, with 10 bases left in between. Per germline, CDR1 MGHRA and CDR2 YSYEKL. CDR3 size: 15 residues. CDR3 DNA: TGCGCCAGCAGCCAAGGATATAGGTCGAACACTGAAGCTTTCTTT. Translation: CASSQGYRSNTEAFF.

This clonotype has a handful of counts. This chain uses TRBV10-3 with TRBJ1-6; 8 positions agree with TRBD1. The ends lost 3 bases at V and 7 bases at J; junction bases unmatched: 2. The V gene's germline CDR1 is ENHRY and CDR2 SYGVKD. There are 14 residues in the CDR3. CDR3 loop: CAISEGQGNSPLHF. CDR3 DNA: TGTGCCATCAGTGAAGGACAGGGAAATTCACCCCTCCACTTT.

This clonotype has a count of ten or more. This sequence joins TRBV6-5 and TRBJ1-1, with a tentative D call TRBD1 (6 bases). The CDR3 extends over 14 amino acids. Germline loops: CDR1 MNHEY, CDR2 SVGAGI. V shed 6 bases and J shed 6 bases, with 17 bases lying between them. CDR3 bases: TGTGCCAGCAGGCTCCTCAGGGGAAGAGCTGAAGCTTTCTTT. The encoded protein is CASRLLRGRAEAFF.

At least ten counts were recorded for this clonotype. The chain joins TRBV5-1 to TRBJ2-3; D call uncertain. The germline gives CDR1 SGHRS, CDR2 YFSETQ. Deletions cut 0 bases from V and 2 bases from J, with 7 bases between. The CDR3 loop spans 14 amino acids. CDR3 in amino acids: CASSLDPLTDTQYF. For the CDR3, the DNA is TGCGCCAGCAGCTTGGATCCCCTCACAGATACGCAGTATTTT.

This clonotype has at least ten counts. Here the CDR3 DNA reads TGCGCCAGCAGTGAGTCGATGGCAGGGCTCGCCGAGCAGTACTTC. It specifies CASSESMAGLAEQYF. The chain links TRBV10-2 to TRBJ2-7; possible D gene TRBD1, 5 bases. Trimming removed 0 bases at V and 6 bases at J, with 15 bases between. The CDR3 totals 15 residues. Germline CDR1 reads WSHSY; CDR2 reads SAAADI.

The DNA of the CDR3 is TGTGCCAGCTCACCGGCCAATCAGCCCCAGCATTTT. This gives the protein CASSPANQPQHF. J is TRBJ1-5 and V is TRBV18, with no clear D. The V end lost 3 bases, the J end lost 3 bases, and 3 bases lay between the germline ends. Germline V gene lookup returns CDR1 KGHSH and CDR2 LQKENI. The CDR3 is made up of 12 amino acids. Using reference TRBV18 and TRBJ1-5 for the parts outside the CDR3, the full variable domain is NAGVMQNPRHLVRRRGQEARLRCSPMKGHSHVYWYRQLPEEGLKFMVYLQKENIIDESGMPKERFSAEFPKEGPSILRIQQVVRGDSAAYFCASSPANQPQHFGDGTRLSIL.

Many counts were recorded for this clonotype. The chain employs TRBV7-9 and TRBJ2-3; D perhaps matches TRBD2 (6 bases). The CDR3 covers 16 residues. Germline loops: CDR1 SEHNR, CDR2 FQNEAQ (reference sequence). With 5 bases removed from V and 0 bases from J, the gap between germline ends came to 15 bases. The CDR3 DNA sequence: TGTGCCAGCAGCATTCAGCGGGCTCCTAGCACAGATACGCAGTATTTT. Its translation is CASSIQRAPSTDTQYF.

The sample holds many counts of this clonotype. This chain connects TRBV5-1 to TRBJ2-3; D ambiguous. V lost 4 bases and J 6 bases, leaving 12 bases between the germline ends. Per the germline V gene, CDR1 is SGHRS and CDR2 is YFSETQ. The CDR3 is 13 amino acids. The CDR3 DNA sequence: TGCGCCAGCAGCCCAGAGAGCGCGGATACGCAGTATTTT. Protein sequence: CASSPESADTQYF.

This clonotype came up a few times. The chain recombines TRBV29-1 with TRBJ1-1; TRBD1 might be the D (5 bases). CDR1 and CDR2 (germline): SQVTM, ANQGSEA. Trimming removed 4 bases at V and 0 bases at J, with 9 bases between. The CDR3 has 13 amino acids. In nucleotides, the CDR3 is TGCAGCGTTGGGAGGACACTGAACACTGAAGCTTTCTTT. As protein: CSVGRTLNTEAFF.

This clonotype showed up just a few times. This chain uses TRBV28 with TRBJ2-7; TRBD2 matches at 10 bases. The J segment lost 2 bases and the V segment lost 6 bases, leaving 10 bases of the junction unmatched. This CDR3 has 16 residues. Germline V gene sequence: CDR1 MDHEN, CDR2 SYDVKM. CDR3 coding DNA: TGTGCCAGCAGCCCCCTCGCTAGCGGGAGACCCTACGAGCAGTACTTC. Amino acid sequence: CASSPLASGRPYEQYF.

This clonotype turned up a few times. V usage is TRBV20-1 and J usage is TRBJ2-2; maybe TRBD2 (5 bases). The CDR3 spans 15 residues. V was shortened by 5 bases and J by 7 bases, with 20 bases between the two germline ends. The V gene's germline CDR1 is DFQATT and CDR2 SNEGSKA (reference sequence). CDR3 DNA sequence: TGCAGTGCTGCCCCTCGAGGGCAGGTAATCGGGGAGCTGTTTTTT. Protein sequence: CSAAPRGQVIGELFF.

This clonotype has a count of ten or more. The chain's CDR3 is CSVVGTSGSLAYNEQFF. CDR3 in DNA: TGCAGCGTTGTTGGGACTAGCGGGAGTTTGGCCTACAATGAGCAGTTCTTC. The chain recombines TRBV29-1 with TRBJ2-1; 14 bases are a match to TRBD2. The CDR3 has 17 residues. Trimming took 4 bases from V and 2 from J; bases not matched to a gene: 7. In germline, CDR1 is SQVTM, CDR2 ANQGSEA.

The J gene is TRBJ2-7, the V gene TRBV25-1, with TRBD1 as a possible D gene (6 bases). V was trimmed by 6 bases and J by 2 bases, leaving 11 bases between them. Per germline, CDR1 MGHDK and CDR2 SYGVNS. This CDR3 has 13 amino acids. The CDR3 DNA sequence: TGTGCCAGCAGCAACAGGGTTACCTACGAGCAGTACTTC. It encodes CASSNRVTYEQYF.

This clonotype was counted many times. The chain uses TRBV5-4 and TRBJ1-1; D might be TRBD1 (5 bases). Germline lookup yields CDR1 SGHNT and CDR2 YYREEE (reference sequence). CDR3 length: 14 amino acids. Trimming removed 1 base at V and 6 bases at J, with 13 bases between. CDR3 sequence: CASSLMGDGAEAFF. The DNA of the CDR3 is TGTGCCAGCAGCTTGATGGGGGATGGCGCTGAAGCTTTCTTT. The full variable domain, in which reference TRBV5-4 and TRBJ1-1 provide the parts outside the CDR3, is ETGVTQSPTHLIKTRGQQVTLRCSSQSGHNTVSWYQQALGQGPQFIFQYYREEENGRGNFPPRFSGLQFPNYSSELNVNALELDDSALYLCASSLMGDGAEAFFGQGTRLTVV.

Ten or more counts support this clonotype. The rearrangement links TRBV11-3 to TRBJ2-1; 8 positions match TRBD2. V was pared by 3 bases and J by 5 bases, with 6 bases of the junction left unmatched. CDR1 SGHNT and CDR2 YENEEA come from the germline V gene. CDR3 length: 15 residues. This CDR3 reads CASSLSAGAHNEQFF. The CDR3 nucleotides are TGTGCCAGCAGCTTGTCAGCGGGAGCTCACAATGAGCAGTTCTTC.

This clonotype was seen repeatedly, ten times or more. This chain connects TRBV7-2 to TRBJ2-3; tentatively, D is TRBD2 (6 bases). This CDR3 has 14 amino acids. Trimming pared 0 bases from V and 9 bases from J, leaving 13 bases between. From germline, CDR1 is SGHTA and CDR2 FQGNSA. CDR3 nucleotides: TGTGCCAGCAGCTTAGCGGGGACTGCCGGGACGCAGTATTTT. Encoded protein: CASSLAGTAGTQYF.

This clonotype was recorded many times. The chain employs TRBV6-1 and TRBJ2-1; 8 bases agree with TRBD2. The CDR3 covers 17 residues. Germline V lookup: CDR1 MNHNS, CDR2 SASEGT. V was clipped by 0 bases and J by 5 bases; unmatched bases: 9. This CDR3 reads CASSEAPAGDVHNEQFF. In nucleotides, the CDR3 is TGTGCCAGCAGTGAAGCTCCAGCGGGAGATGTCCACAATGAGCAGTTCTTC.

This clonotype was seen repeatedly, ten times or more. V is TRBV7-2 and J is TRBJ2-2; no clear D. CDR1 is SGHTA, CDR2 FQGNSA, per germline. The CDR3 is 14 amino acids. Trimming stripped 1 base from V and 7 bases from J, with 10 bases between. The CDR3 reads CASSLVSGGGELFF. The CDR3 nucleotides read TGTGCCAGCAGCTTAGTTTCGGGTGGCGGGGAGCTGTTTTTT.

This clonotype was counted at least ten times. The V and J genes are TRBV14 and TRBJ2-1; 10 bases fit TRBD1. CDR3 length: 16 residues. J was trimmed by 5 bases and V by 2 bases; bases with no gene match: 6. The germline V gene encodes CDR1 SGHDN and CDR2 FVKESK. In DNA form, the CDR3 reads TGTGCCAGCAGCCAACTCGGGACAGGGGAGGACAATGAGCAGTTCTTC. Amino acids: CASSQLGTGEDNEQFF.

This clonotype was recorded at least ten times. The junction and the germline gene differ at one end; a read error may be behind it. The J gene is TRBJ2-3, the V gene TRBV29-1, with 8 positions matching TRBD2. There are 12 residues in the CDR3. Germline lookup yields CDR1 SQVTM and CDR2 ANQGSEA. CDR3 nucleotide sequence: TGCAGCGGTGAAACCGGGACTAGTACGCAGTATTTT. It translates to CSGETGTSTQYF.

This clonotype was counted many times. The chain uses TRBV16 and TRBJ1-5, with 10 bases lining up with TRBD1. With 4 bases clipped from V and 7 bases from J, the junction kept 1 base outside the gene matches. This CDR3 region has 13 residues. Germline V lookup: CDR1 KGHSY, CDR2 FQNENV. This chain's CDR3 is CASSLDRGQPQHF. The CDR3 region has the DNA TGTGCCAGCAGCCTGGACAGGGGGCAGCCCCAGCATTTT.

This clonotype was seen many times. CDR3 region: CASSPPARGSNYGYTF. CDR3 bases: TGCGCCAGCAGCCCACCTGCCAGGGGCTCTAACTATGGCTACACCTTC. The V gene is TRBV4-1, the J gene TRBJ1-2; a possible D gene is TRBD1 (6 bases). The germline V and J ends were trimmed by 4 bases and 0 bases, with 15 bases remaining between them. This CDR3 contains 16 residues. Germline CDR1 reads MGHRA; CDR2 reads YSYEKL.

The chain couples TRBV25-1 to TRBJ1-1; D is unresolved. This CDR3 contains 11 residues. Per germline, CDR1 MGHDK and CDR2 SYGVNS. The germline V and J ends were trimmed by 3 bases and 4 bases, with 3 bases remaining between them. The CDR3 here is CASSDPTEAFF. CDR3 nucleotide sequence: TGTGCCAGCAGTGACCCCACTGAAGCTTTCTTT. Complete variable domain (other parts from reference TRBV25-1 and TRBJ1-1): EADIYQTPRYLVIGTGKKITLECSQTMGHDKMYWYQQDPGMELHLIHYSYGVNSTEKGDLSSESTVSRIRTEHFPLTLESARPSHTSQYLCASSDPTEAFFGQGTRLTVV.

In its sample, this clonotype was seen many times. The chain has TRBV5-1 and TRBJ1-2; D unresolved. The CDR3 length is 15 residues. Per germline, CDR1 SGHRS and CDR2 YFSETQ. V was shortened by 0 bases and J by 4 bases, with 13 bases between the two germline ends. CDR3 protein: CASSLAEATFYGYTF. The CDR3 region has the DNA TGCGCCAGCAGCTTGGCCGAGGCCACATTCTATGGCTACACCTTC.

A few counts support this clonotype. The chain employs TRBV11-2 and TRBJ2-1; the D is unclear. The V and J ends lost 1 base and 4 bases respectively, with 5 bases between them. Germline V gene sequence: CDR1 SGHAT, CDR2 FQNNGV. This CDR3 spans 13 amino acids. CDR3 protein: CASSLAGYNEQFF. As DNA, the CDR3 is TGTGCCAGCAGCTTAGCGGGTTACAATGAGCAGTTCTTC.